This entry concerns a single TCR beta chain. This sample is drawn from a study of blood T cell repertoires in COVID-19. Study background: Collection of acute and convalescent COVID-19 samples took place in the United States, Italy and Spain. PBMCs, B-cell-depleted T cells, or T cells were the source of the cDNA or gDNA that made up the material.

Germline CDR1 and CDR2: GTSNPN and SVGIG (reference sequence). CDR3 size: 15 residues. V shed 3 bases and J 10 bases; nucleotides not matched to a gene: 13. Methods used by the authors: Estimates of nucleated cell counts were drawn from the amplification of reference gene primers. Measured with immunoSEQ multiplex PCR; TCRdb has only the in-frame clones, and not every one. V and J calls and clone size are as listed in that table; D and trimming were resolved from the DNA. The sample consists of roughly 59,000 clones, 76% of them appearing once. The sequencing input was peripheral blood. The sequence was collected from a woman between 45 and 60 years old with active or convalescent COVID-19. The chain uses TRBV30 and TRBJ2-1; 9 nucleotides line up with TRBD2. The CDR3 bases are TGTGCCTGGAGCTTTAGCGGGAGCGTGGGCCGAGAGCAGTTCTTC. Protein product: CAWSFSGSVGREQFF.